This note documents a single TCR beta chain sequence. Generated by immunoSEQ multiplex PCR, the TCRdb table keeps only in-frame clones and is missing some. The table shows roughly 150,000 clones, with 75% to 90% occurring only once. This entry belongs to a study of cytomegalovirus exposure and HLA in healthy donors. The CDR3 has 16 amino acids. The V gene's germline CDR1 is MNHNS and CDR2 SASEGT. Trimming left V 4 bases short and J 0 bases short, with 16 bases between. Material: PBMCs. The gene calls are TRBV6-1 and TRBJ2-7; D might be TRBD2 (6 bases). The clonotype originates from a woman aged 18-30 years in good health and CMV-seronegative. The CDR3 nucleotides read TGTGCCAGCAGTGGGGCGAGCGGGTCAAGCTCCTACGAGCAGTACTTC. Translation: CASSGASGSSSYEQYF.